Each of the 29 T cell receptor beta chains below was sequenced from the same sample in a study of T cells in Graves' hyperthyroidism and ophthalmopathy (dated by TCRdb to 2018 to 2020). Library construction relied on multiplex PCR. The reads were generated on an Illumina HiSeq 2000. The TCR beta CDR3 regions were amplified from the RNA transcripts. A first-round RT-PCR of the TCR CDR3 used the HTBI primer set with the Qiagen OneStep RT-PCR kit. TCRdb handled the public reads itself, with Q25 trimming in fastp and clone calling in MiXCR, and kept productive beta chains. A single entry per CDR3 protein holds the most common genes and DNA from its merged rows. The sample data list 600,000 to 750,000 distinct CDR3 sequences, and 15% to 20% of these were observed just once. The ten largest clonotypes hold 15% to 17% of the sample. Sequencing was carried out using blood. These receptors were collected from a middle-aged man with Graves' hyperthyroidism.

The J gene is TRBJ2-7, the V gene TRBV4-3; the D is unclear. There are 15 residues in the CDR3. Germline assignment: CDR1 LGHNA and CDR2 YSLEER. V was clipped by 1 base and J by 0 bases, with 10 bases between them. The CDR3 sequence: CASSQAFYHSYEQYF. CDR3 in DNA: TGCGCCAGCAGCCAAGCGTTTTACCACTCCTACGAGCAGTACTTC.

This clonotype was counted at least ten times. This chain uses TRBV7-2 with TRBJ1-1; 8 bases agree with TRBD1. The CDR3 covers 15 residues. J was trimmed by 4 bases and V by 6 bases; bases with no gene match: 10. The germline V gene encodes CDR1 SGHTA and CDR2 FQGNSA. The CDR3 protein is CASSLTHTGGTEAFF. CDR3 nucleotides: TGTGCCAGCAGTCTTACCCACACAGGGGGCACTGAAGCTTTCTTT.

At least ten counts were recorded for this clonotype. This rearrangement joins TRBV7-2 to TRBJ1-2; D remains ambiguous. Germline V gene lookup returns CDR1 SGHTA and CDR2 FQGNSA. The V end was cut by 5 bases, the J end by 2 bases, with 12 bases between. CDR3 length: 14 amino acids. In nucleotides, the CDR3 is TGTGCCAGCAGCCCCCGCTTGCGGAACTATGGCTACACCTTC. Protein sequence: CASSPRLRNYGYTF.

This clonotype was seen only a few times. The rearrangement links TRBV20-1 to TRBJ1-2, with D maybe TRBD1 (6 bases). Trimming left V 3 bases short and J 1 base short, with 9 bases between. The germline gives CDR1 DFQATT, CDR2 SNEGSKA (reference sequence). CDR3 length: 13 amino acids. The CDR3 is CSASNRVNYGYTF. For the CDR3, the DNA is TGCAGTGCTAGTAACAGGGTTAACTATGGCTACACCTTC.

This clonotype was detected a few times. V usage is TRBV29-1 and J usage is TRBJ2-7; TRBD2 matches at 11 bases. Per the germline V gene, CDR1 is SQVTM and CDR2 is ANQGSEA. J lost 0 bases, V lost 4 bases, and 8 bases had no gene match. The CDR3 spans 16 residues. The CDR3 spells CSVARLAGGSSYEQYF. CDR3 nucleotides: TGCAGCGTTGCGCGTCTAGCGGGAGGATCCTCCTACGAGCAGTACTTC.

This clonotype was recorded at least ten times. Here the CDR3 DNA reads TGTGCCATCAGATCGACAGGAAGAGGGACTGAAGCTTTCTTT. This codes for CAIRSTGRGTEAFF. The chain employs TRBV10-3 and TRBJ1-1; a weak D match, TRBD1 (6 bases). V was clipped by 6 bases and J by 5 bases, with 16 bases between them. CDR1 and CDR2 (germline): ENHRY, SYGVKD. CDR3 length: 14 amino acids.

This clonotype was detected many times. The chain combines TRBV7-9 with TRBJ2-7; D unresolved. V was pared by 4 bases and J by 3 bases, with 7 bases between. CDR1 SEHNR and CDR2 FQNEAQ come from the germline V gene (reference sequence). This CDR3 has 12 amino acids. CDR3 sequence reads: CASSSTLYEQYF. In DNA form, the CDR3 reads TGTGCCAGCAGCTCAACGCTCTACGAGCAGTACTTC. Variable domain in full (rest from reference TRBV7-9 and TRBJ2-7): DTGVSQNPRHKITKRGQNVTFRCDPISEHNRLYWYRQTLGQGPEFLTYFQNEAQLEKSRLLSDRFSAERPKGSFSTLEIQRTEQGDSAMYLCASSSTLYEQYFGPGTRLTVT.

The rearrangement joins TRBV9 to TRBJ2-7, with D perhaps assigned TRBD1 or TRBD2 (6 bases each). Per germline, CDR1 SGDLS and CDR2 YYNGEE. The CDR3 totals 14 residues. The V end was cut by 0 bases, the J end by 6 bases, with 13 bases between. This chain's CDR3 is CASSVDEGGGEQYF. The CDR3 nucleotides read TGTGCCAGCAGCGTAGACGAGGGGGGAGGCGAGCAGTACTTC.

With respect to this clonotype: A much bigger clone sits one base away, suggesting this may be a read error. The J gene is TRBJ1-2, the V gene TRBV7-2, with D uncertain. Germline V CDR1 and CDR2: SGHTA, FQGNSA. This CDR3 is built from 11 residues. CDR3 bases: TGTGCCAGCAGCAGCATCTATGGCTACGCCTTC. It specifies CASSSIYGYAF.

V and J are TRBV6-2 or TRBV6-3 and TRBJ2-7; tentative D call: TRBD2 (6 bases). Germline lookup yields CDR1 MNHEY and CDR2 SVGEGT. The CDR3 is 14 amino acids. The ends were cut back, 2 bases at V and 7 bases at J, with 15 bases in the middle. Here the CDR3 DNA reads TGTGCCAGCAGTTACAGGCTAGCGACTCGAGAGCAGTACTTC. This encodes CASSYRLATREQYF.

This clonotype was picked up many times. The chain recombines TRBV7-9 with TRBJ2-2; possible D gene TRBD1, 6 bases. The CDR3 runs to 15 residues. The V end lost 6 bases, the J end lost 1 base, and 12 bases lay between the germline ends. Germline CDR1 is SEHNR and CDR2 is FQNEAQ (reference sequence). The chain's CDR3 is CASREPGQNTGELFF. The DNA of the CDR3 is TGTGCCAGCAGGGAACCGGGACAGAACACCGGGGAGCTGTTTTTT.

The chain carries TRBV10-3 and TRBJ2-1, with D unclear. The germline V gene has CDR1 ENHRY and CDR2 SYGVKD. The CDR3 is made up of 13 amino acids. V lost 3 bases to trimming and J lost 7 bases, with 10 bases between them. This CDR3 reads CAISEEGWNEQFF. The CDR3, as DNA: TGTGCCATCAGTGAAGAAGGGTGGAATGAGCAGTTCTTC.

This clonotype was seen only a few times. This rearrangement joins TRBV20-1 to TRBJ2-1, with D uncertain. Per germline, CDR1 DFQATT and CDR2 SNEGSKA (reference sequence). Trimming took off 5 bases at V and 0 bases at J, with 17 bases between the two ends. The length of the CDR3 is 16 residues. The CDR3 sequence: CSARHRDLGSYNEQFF. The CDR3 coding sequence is TGCAGTGCTCGACACCGAGATCTAGGCTCCTACAATGAGCAGTTCTTC.

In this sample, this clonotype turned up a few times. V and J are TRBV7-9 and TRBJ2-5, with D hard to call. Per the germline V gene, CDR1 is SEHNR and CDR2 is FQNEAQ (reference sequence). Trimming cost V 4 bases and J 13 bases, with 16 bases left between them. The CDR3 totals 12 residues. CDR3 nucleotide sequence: TGTGCCAGCAGCTCGGACGGCCGAACGGGGTACTTC. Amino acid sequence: CASSSDGRTGYF.

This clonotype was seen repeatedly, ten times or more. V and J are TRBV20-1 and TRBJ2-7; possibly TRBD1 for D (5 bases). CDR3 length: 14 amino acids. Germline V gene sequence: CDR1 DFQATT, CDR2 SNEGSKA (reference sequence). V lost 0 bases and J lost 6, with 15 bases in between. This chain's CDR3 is CSARDLTVLSEQYF. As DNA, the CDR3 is TGCAGTGCTAGAGATTTGACAGTTCTTAGCGAGCAGTACTTC.

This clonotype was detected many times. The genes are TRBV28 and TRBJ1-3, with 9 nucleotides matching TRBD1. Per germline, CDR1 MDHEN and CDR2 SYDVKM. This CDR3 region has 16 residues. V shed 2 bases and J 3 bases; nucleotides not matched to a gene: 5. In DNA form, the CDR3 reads TGTGCCAGCAGTTTAATCGGGACAGGGAATGGAAACACCATATATTTT. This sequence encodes CASSLIGTGNGNTIYF.

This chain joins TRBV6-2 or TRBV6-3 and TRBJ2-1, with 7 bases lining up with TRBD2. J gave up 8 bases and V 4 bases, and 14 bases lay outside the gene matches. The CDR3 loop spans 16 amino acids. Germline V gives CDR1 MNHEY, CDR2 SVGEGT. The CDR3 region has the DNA TGTGCCAGCAGTTTTGGGCTAGCGGATAAAGGGGATGAGCAGTTCTTC. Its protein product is CASSFGLADKGDEQFF.

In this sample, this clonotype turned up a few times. The CDR3 reads CASSPYQGRSTNEQYF. CDR3 DNA: TGTGCCAGCAGTCCTTACCAGGGCAGGTCGACCAACGAGCAGTACTTC. The rearrangement links TRBV6-1 to TRBJ2-7, with a weak D call TRBD1 (5 bases). This CDR3 region has 16 residues. The germline gives CDR1 MNHNS, CDR2 SASEGT. V was trimmed by 5 bases and J by 5 bases, leaving 22 bases between them.

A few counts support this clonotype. Written as DNA, the CDR3 is TGTGCCACCAGCAATCCGACGGCGAATCAGCCCCAGCATTTT. As protein: CATSNPTANQPQHF. The V call is TRBV24-1, the J call TRBJ1-5; no reliable D call. CDR1 is KGHDR, CDR2 SFDVKD, per germline. With 7 bases removed from V and 4 bases from J, the gap between germline ends came to 13 bases. The CDR3 is 14 residues long.

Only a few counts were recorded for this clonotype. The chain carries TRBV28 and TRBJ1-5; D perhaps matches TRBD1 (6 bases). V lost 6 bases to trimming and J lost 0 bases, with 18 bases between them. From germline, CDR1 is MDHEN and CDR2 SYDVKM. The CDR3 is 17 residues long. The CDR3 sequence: CASSPPAGHYSNQPQHF. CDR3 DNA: TGTGCCAGCAGCCCTCCAGCGGGACATTATAGCAATCAGCCCCAGCATTTT.

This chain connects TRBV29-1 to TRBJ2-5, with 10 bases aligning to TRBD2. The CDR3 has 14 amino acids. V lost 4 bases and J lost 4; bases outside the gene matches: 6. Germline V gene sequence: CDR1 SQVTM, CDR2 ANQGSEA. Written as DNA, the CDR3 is TGCAGCGTTGCAGGTAGCGGGGGGCCAGAGACCCAGTACTTC. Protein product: CSVAGSGGPETQYF.

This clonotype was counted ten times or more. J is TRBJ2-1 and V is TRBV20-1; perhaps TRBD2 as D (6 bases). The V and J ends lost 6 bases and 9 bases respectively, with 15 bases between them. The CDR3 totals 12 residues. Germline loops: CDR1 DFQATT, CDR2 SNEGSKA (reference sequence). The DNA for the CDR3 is TGCAGTGCCGGTGAGCGGGCAGGTGAGCAGTTCTTC. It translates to CSAGERAGEQFF.

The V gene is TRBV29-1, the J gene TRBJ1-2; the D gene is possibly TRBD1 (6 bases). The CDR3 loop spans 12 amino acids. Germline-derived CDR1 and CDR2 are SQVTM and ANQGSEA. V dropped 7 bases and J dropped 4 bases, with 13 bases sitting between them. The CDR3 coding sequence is TGCAGCGCATCCGGGACACCCTATGGCTACACCTTC. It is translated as CSASGTPYGYTF.

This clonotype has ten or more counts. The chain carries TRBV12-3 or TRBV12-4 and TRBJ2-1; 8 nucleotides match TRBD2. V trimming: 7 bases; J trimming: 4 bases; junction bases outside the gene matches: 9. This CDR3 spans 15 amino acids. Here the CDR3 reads CASMGGAGDYNEQFF. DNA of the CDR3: TGTGCCAGCATGGGGGGAGCGGGAGATTACAATGAGCAGTTCTTC.

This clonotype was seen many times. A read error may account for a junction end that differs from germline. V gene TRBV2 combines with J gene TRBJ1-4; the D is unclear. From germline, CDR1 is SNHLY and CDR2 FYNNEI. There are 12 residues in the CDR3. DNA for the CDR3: TGCGCTACGGGGAAGAGTAATGAAAAACTGTTTTTT. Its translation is CATGKSNEKLFF.

The CDR3 nucleotides are TGTGCCAGCAGGAAAAGCGGGGGGCCCTACGAGCAGTACTTC. It is translated as CASRKSGGPYEQYF. V is TRBV2 and J is TRBJ2-7; 9 bases fit TRBD2. CDR3 length: 14 residues. V dropped 6 bases and J dropped 2; count of bases not matched to a gene: 5. Germline CDR1 reads SNHLY; CDR2 reads FYNNEI.

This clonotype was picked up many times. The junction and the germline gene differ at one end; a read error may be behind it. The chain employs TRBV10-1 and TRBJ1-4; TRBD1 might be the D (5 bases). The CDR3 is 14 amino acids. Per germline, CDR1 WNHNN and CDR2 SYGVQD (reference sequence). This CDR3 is CASGDSATNEKLFF. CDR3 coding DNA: TGCGCCAGCGGTGACAGTGCAACTAATGAAAAACTGTTTTTT.

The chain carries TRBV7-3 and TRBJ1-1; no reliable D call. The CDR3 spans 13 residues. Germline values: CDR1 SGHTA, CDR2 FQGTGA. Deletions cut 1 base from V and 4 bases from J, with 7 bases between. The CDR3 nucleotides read TGTGCCAGCAGCTTAATGGGGAGCACTGAAGCTTTCTTT. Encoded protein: CASSLMGSTEAFF.

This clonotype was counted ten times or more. The CDR3 nucleotides read TGTGCCAGCAGTAGCAGACCCAGTGGCTACACCTTC. Its protein is CASSSRPSGYTF. The chain carries TRBV2 and TRBJ1-2; D is unclear. There are 12 residues in the CDR3. Germline V CDR1 and CDR2: SNHLY, FYNNEI. V was trimmed by 5 bases and J by 7 bases, leaving 11 bases between them.